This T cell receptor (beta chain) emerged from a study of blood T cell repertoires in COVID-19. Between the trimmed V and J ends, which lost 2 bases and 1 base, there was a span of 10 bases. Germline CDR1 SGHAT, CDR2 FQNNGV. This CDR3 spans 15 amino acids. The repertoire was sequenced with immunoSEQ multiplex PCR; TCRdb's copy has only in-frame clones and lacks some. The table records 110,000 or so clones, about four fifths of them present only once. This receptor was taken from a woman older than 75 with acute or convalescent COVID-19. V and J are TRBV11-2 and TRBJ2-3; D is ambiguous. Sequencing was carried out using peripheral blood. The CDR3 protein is CASSLPRVRTDTQYF. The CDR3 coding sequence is TGTGCCAGCAGCTTACCGCGCGTACGCACAGATACGCAGTATTTT.